Listed below are T cell receptor beta chains from one sample, sequenced in a study of OX40 agonist ivuxolimab in advanced cancers. The protocol was immunoSEQ multiplex PCR, while the TCRdb copy is restricted to in-frame clones and leaves out a portion. The repertoire consists of approximately 66,000 clones, with about 88% occurring once and the leading ten covering approximately 1.1%. The sample in question was CD4+ or CD8+ T cells sorted from blood, obtained in a trial of the OX40 agonist ivuxolimab. The receptor set was obtained from an adult with an advanced solid tumor such as melanoma, head and neck, liver or kidney cancer. The conserved cysteine and the conserved F or W are not part of the CDR3 here.

len: 16
v_gene: TRBV18
CDR3aa: ASSAYRQLNSGANVLT

len: 13
v_gene: TRBV25-1
CDR3aa: ASSDSQGAYNEQF

len: 12
v_gene: TRBV5-1
CDR3aa: ASSDGGPYNEQF

len: 10
v_gene: TRBV10-3
CDR3aa: AISREGNEQF

len: 13
v_gene: TRBV29-1
CDR3aa: SVVTPGETYYGYT

len: 13
v_gene: TRBV27
CDR3aa: ASSPGSAINSPLH

len: 11
v_gene: TRBV5-1
CDR3aa: ASSFTESYEQY

len: 15
v_gene: TRBV5-6
CDR3aa: ASSLASLSSYNSPLH

len: 15
v_gene: TRBV6-4
CDR3aa: ASSDSRVGGSYNEQF

len: 12
v_gene: TRBV2
CDR3aa: ASSENRGGEPQF

len: 16
v_gene: TRBV7-3
CDR3aa: ASSPKGTDNFSGNTIY

len: 13
v_gene: TRBV19
CDR3aa: ASSIGTGNNQPQH

len: 10
v_gene: TRBV6-5
CDR3aa: ASSRVNTEAF

len: 15
v_gene: TRBV18
CDR3aa: ASSPRVAGGYQETQY

len: 12
v_gene: TRBV19
CDR3aa: ASSIKGKAVGYT

len: 12
v_gene: TRBV19
CDR3aa: ASSPTGPRGKLF